This T cell receptor (beta chain) was identified during a study of low-dose radiotherapy and immunotherapy resistance in tumors. For the study at large: Per fraction, Cohort 2 was given 1 Gy every two weeks, accumulating a total of 13 Gy over 26 weeks.

Within the sample, this clonotype is medium-sized. The CDR3 has 15 residues. Germline V gene lookup returns CDR1 SGHRS and CDR2 YFSETQ. Deletions cut 2 bases from V and 5 bases from J, with 14 bases between. With TRAV- and TRBV-specific primers, first-strand cDNA was made, covering the alpha and beta chains. TCRs were put through 20 to 25 PCR cycles of amplification with Phusion. A constant-region primer and the V-primer adapter served as the primer pair. Each CDR3 protein gets one entry after TCRdb re-called the reads with MiXCR. The repertoire holds roughly 10,000 distinct CDR3 sequences, with more than 55% as singletons. Donors were dosed with nivolumab and ipilimumab; they also received aspirin, low-dose cyclophosphamide and low-dose radiotherapy. Each patient who was eligible had an advanced solid tumor with no tumor-infiltrating lymphocytes.

This clonotype originated in a human donor with advanced metastatic prostate, ovarian, gallbladder or colorectal cancer (not recorded which). This table probably holds off-target reads from a library built for another chain. This chain links TRBV5-1 with TRBJ1-5; the D gene is possibly TRBD1 (5 bases). The CDR3 spells CASSLRGDGDQPQHF. The CDR3 coding sequence is TGCGCCAGCAGCTTAAGAGGGGACGGGGATCAGCCCCAGCATTTT.